This entry lists 10 T cell receptor beta chains sequenced from one sample in a study of Graves' ophthalmopathy and Graves' hyperthyroidism. Transcripts of RNA were the source for amplifying TCR beta CDR3 regions. Scientists carried out first-round RT-PCR using HTBI primers and then a second-round multiplex PCR. Using its own MiXCR run on the multiplex PCR reads, TCRdb lists one record per CDR3 protein. The repertoire includes over a million distinct CDR3 sequences, less than 45% of them detected once, and approximately 10% sits in the top ten. The source material was peripheral blood or thyroid tissue (not recorded which). These receptors came from an adult man with Graves' hyperthyroidism.

The chain recombines TRBV13 with TRBJ2-7; D is unresolved. The CDR3 spans 15 residues. CDR1 and CDR2 (germline): PRHDT, FYEKMQ (reference sequence). Trimming removed 7 bases from V and 7 bases from J, with 23 bases in between. The CDR3 loop reads CASIRPVRYYGEQYF. CDR3 nucleotides: TGTGCCAGCATACGACCTGTGCGGTACTACGGGGAGCAGTACTTC.

A note on this clonotype: Possible read error: a much larger clone is one base away. The final CDR3 position lacks the conserved phenylalanine or tryptophan, pointing to a likely read error. The chain joins TRBV5-1 to TRBJ2-7, with D perhaps matching TRBD1 or TRBD2 (5 bases each). CDR3 length: 15 residues. Germline CDR1 is SGHRS and CDR2 is YFSETQ. Trimming removed 3 bases from V and 4 bases from J, with 17 bases in between. CDR3 DNA: TGCGCCAGCAGCTCAGGCCGGGACGGCGGATACGAGCAGTACATC. This sequence encodes CASSSGRDGGYEQYI.

This chain connects TRBV7-8 to TRBJ2-2; 11 bases align to TRBD1. CDR1 is SGHVS, CDR2 FQNEAQ, per germline. J was trimmed by 7 bases and V by 6 bases; bases with no gene match: 10. The CDR3 is 16 residues long. CDR3 in DNA: TGTGCCAGCAGTGACCGGACAGGGGGCGGCGGCGGGGAGCTGTTTTTT. It is translated as CASSDRTGGGGGELFF.

A few counts support this clonotype. This chain uses TRBV6-5 with TRBJ1-4; no clear D gene. CDR3 length equals 15 residues. Deletions cut 2 bases from V and 0 bases from J, with 7 bases between. From germline, CDR1 is MNHEY and CDR2 SVGAGI. CDR3 protein: CASSYGGSTNEKLFF. The CDR3 coding sequence is TGTGCCAGCAGTTACGGCGGTTCAACTAATGAAAAACTGTTTTTT.

In this sample, this clonotype turned up many times. V usage is TRBV2 and J usage is TRBJ2-5, with D possibly being TRBD2 (6 bases). The CDR3 runs to 16 residues. Germline V lookup: CDR1 SNHLY, CDR2 FYNNEI. Trimming stripped 3 bases from V and 2 bases from J, with 16 bases between. This chain's CDR3 is CASSEGVAATQETQYF. The CDR3, as DNA: TGTGCCAGCAGTGAGGGAGTAGCGGCGACACAAGAGACCCAGTACTTC.

The chain carries TRBV5-6 and TRBJ1-1, with a possible D match to TRBD1 (6 bases). CDR3 length equals 16 residues. In germline, CDR1 is SGHDT, CDR2 YYEEEE. Trimming pared 1 base from V and 3 bases from J, leaving 16 bases between. CDR3 sequence reads: CASSLMLGAQDTEAFF. The DNA for the CDR3 is TGTGCCAGCAGCTTGATGTTGGGGGCGCAGGACACTGAAGCTTTCTTT.

This clonotype was observed a few times. A junction end diverges from the germline sequence, so it may reflect a read error. This chain joins TRBV10-2 and TRBJ1-4, with a weak D call TRBD1 (5 bases). The CDR3 totals 14 residues. Per germline, CDR1 WSHSY and CDR2 SAAADI. CDR3 protein: CASSYPDSWEKLFF. CDR3 in DNA: TGTGCCAGCAGTTATCCCGACAGTTGGGAAAAACTGTTTTTT.

This clonotype was seen ten or more times. The gene calls are TRBV15 and TRBJ1-1; D not certain. This CDR3 comprises 15 residues. CDR1 LNHNV and CDR2 YYDKDF come from the germline V gene (reference sequence). Trimming took off 5 bases at V and 5 bases at J, with 18 bases between the two ends. The CDR3 DNA reads as TGTGCCACCAGCTCCCAAGACACCCTGTGGACTGAAGCTTTCTTT. Translation: CATSSQDTLWTEAFF. Full variable domain (rest looked up from reference TRBV15 and TRBJ1-1): DAMVIQNPRYQVTQFGKPVTLSCSQTLNHNVMYWYQQKSSQAPKLLFHYYDKDFNNEADTPDNFQSRRPNTSFCFLDIRSPGLGDTAMYLCATSSQDTLWTEAFFGQGTRLTVV.

This clonotype has only a few counts. The chain uses TRBV5-1 and TRBJ1-5; possible D gene TRBD1, 5 bases. The V and J ends lost 0 bases and 6 bases respectively, with 13 bases between them. Germline CDR1 reads SGHRS; CDR2 reads YFSETQ. The CDR3 contains 15 residues. Here the CDR3 reads CASSLEGFEGQPQHF. CDR3 bases: TGCGCCAGCAGCTTGGAGGGGTTCGAAGGTCAGCCCCAGCATTTT.

The chain is built from TRBV7-7 and TRBJ2-5, with TRBD2 matching over 13 bases. The J call may be in error: the DNA end matches TRBJ2-7 better. Germline V lookup: CDR1 SSHAT, CDR2 FNYEAQ (reference sequence). The CDR3 loop spans 14 amino acids. CDR3: CASSPGTSGAEQYF. The CDR3 DNA sequence: TGTGCCAGCAGCCCCGGGACTAGCGGGGCCGAGCAGTACTTC.